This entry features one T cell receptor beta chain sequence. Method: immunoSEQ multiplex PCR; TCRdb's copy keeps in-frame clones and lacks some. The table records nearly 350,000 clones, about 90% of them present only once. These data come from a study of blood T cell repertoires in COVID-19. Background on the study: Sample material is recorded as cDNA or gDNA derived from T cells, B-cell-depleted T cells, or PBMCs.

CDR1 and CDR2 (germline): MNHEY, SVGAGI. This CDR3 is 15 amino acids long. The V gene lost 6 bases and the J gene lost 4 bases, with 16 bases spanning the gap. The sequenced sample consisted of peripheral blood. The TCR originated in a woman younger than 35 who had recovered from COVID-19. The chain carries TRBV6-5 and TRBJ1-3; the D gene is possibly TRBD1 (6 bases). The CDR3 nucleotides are TGTGCCAGCAGAGAGTTCGGCAGGGGCGGAAACACCATATATTTT. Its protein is CASREFGRGGNTIYF.